This TCR beta chain derives from a study of blood T cell repertoires in COVID-19. On the study more broadly: Acute and convalescent COVID-19 specimens originated in the United States, Italy and Spain.

Cohorts were based on clinical histories the participants reported. The method was immunoSEQ multiplex PCR; TCRdb's version includes in-frame clones alone and lacks a portion of them. Of approximately 260,000 clones listed, more than 75% were seen once; the top ten hold about 3.5%. Germline values: CDR1 KGHSH, CDR2 LQKENI. V dropped 4 bases and J dropped 3; count of bases not matched to a gene: 9. The CDR3 contains 16 residues. This receptor was taken from a woman in her thirties or forties with acute COVID-19. The sequenced sample consisted of PBMCs or T cells enriched from blood (not recorded which). The V call is TRBV18, the J call TRBJ2-1; TRBD1 matches at 7 bases. The CDR3 region has the DNA TGTGCCAGCTCACTCTTCCGACAGGGTAACTACAATGAGCAGTTCTTC. Amino acid sequence: CASSLFRQGNYNEQFF. The whole variable domain, remainder taken from reference TRBV18 and TRBJ2-1, is NAGVMQNPRHLVRRRGQEARLRCSPMKGHSHVYWYRQLPEEGLKFMVYLQKENIIDESGMPKERFSAEFPKEGPSILRIQQVVRGDSAAYFCASSLFRQGNYNEQFFGPGTRLTVL.